This T cell receptor (beta chain) is drawn from a study of early T cells in non-severe SARS-CoV-2 infection. About the study: Unsorted whole blood bulk RNA was sequenced, with unpaired chains. Study observations and caveats: Sequences matched to VDJdb favored anti-spike CD8 responses, while private and CD4 specificities were missed.

Individually, cDNA molecules had unique molecular identifiers attached to them. TCRdb reanalysed the 5' RACE reads using MiXCR and keeps one entry per CDR3 protein. The sample holds 70,000 to 90,000 distinct CDR3 sequences, about 12% seen once. Germline assignment: CDR1 DFQATT and CDR2 SNEGSKA (reference sequence). The CDR3 runs to 16 residues. V lost 7 bases and J 2 bases, leaving 20 bases between the germline ends. This clonotype was found a few times. The antigen remains unidentified. The specimen was whole blood. J is TRBJ2-2 and V is TRBV20-1; possibly TRBD1 or TRBD2 for D (5 bases each). This receptor was taken from an adult who was a healthcare worker with PCR-confirmed SARS-CoV-2 infection or an uninfected control (not recorded which). The chain's CDR3 is CSVPAKRGGNTGELFF. CDR3 nucleotide sequence: TGCAGTGTCCCCGCGAAGCGTGGGGGTAACACCGGGGAGCTGTTTTTT.